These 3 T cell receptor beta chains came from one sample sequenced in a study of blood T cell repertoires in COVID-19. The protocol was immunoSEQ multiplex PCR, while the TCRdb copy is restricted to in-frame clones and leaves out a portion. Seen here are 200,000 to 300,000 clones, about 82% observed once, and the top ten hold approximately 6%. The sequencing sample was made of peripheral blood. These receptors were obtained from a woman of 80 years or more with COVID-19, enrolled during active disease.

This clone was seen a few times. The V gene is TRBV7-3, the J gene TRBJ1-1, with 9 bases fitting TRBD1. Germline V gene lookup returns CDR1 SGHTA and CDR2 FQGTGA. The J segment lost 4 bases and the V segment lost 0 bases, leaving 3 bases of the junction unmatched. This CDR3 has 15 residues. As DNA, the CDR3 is TGTGCCAGCAGCTTAACGACAGGGGGTGGCACTGAAGCTTTCTTT. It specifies CASSLTTGGGTEAFF.

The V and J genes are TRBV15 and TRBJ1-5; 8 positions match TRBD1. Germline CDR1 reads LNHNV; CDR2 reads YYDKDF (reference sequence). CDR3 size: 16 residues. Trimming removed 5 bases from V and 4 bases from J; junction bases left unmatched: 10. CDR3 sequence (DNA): TGTGCCACCAGCTCCCGGACAGGGTCCCTGAATCAGCCCCAGCATTTT. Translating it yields CATSSRTGSLNQPQHF.

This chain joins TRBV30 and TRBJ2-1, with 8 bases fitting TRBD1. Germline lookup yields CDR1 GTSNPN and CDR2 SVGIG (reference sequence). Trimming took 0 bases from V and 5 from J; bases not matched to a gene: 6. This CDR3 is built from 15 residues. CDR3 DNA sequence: TGTGCCTGGAGTGTAGGACAGGGTATCCACAATGAGCAGTTCTTC. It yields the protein CAWSVGQGIHNEQFF.